This T cell receptor (beta chain) was identified in a study of T cells after yellow fever vaccination. Whole-study results and caveats: The booster saw the reappearance of most primary-vaccination clones (more than 95% CD4, 70% to 90% CD8). CD4 and CD8 compartments shared a small share of clonotypes, likely from convergent recombination. The study found a weaker secondary response that peaked faster, day 5 versus 15.

This clonotype was counted many times. The antigen remains undetermined. The 5'RACE template-switching step produced TCR cDNA and added a universal primer site and UMIs. TCRdb called the 5' RACE reads again in MiXCR, with one record for every CDR3 protein. This sample has a few hundred thousand distinct CDR3 sequences; roughly 4% occur once, and the top ten carry approximately 25%. Material: PBMCs, obtained 5 days after the yellow fever booster vaccination. This clonotype was sampled from a man aged 18-30 years who received the YFV17D yellow fever vaccine.

CDR3 in amino acids: CASSAEGAGITDTQYF. The CDR3 DNA reads TGTGCCAGCAGTGCCGAGGGCGCGGGTATCACAGATACGCAGTATTTT. The chain employs TRBV6-2 or TRBV6-3 and TRBJ2-3; D perhaps matches TRBD2 (5 bases). Trimming cost V 5 bases and J 2 bases, with 17 bases left between them. This CDR3 is 16 amino acids long. The germline V gene encodes CDR1 MNHEY and CDR2 SVGEGT.